The entry below describes one TCR beta chain. Its antigen is not known. The data stem from a study of T cells in localized non-small cell lung cancer. TCRdb's copy holds only in-frame clones and misses some; the assay was immunoSEQ multiplex PCR. The table records approximately 35,000 clones, roughly 90% of them present only once. Study-level results: Overall survival was longer when the density of T cells in the blood was higher. Out of the top 100 tumor clones, a median roughly 52 were seen in adjacent lung.

V was shortened by 7 bases and J by 4 bases, with 10 bases between the two germline ends. Looked up from germline, CDR1 is SGHVS and CDR2 is FQNEAQ. This CDR3 is 13 amino acids long. The chain joins TRBV7-8 to TRBJ2-2; D assignment may be TRBD1 or TRBD2 (6 bases each). Here the sequenced sample was peripheral blood, taken before any cancer treatment. This TCR derives from a man between 40 and 70 years old with stage I lung adenocarcinoma. The CDR3 loop is CASKGGFTGELFF. For the CDR3, the DNA is TGTGCCAGCAAGGGGGGATTCACCGGGGAGCTGTTTTTT.